This TCR beta chain was retrieved from a study of CD8 T cells in Susac syndrome. RNA was extracted with the RNeasy kit, and a quantity of roughly 0.45 to 1 ug was reverse transcribed using random hexamers. TCRdb processed the immunoSEQ multiplex PCR reads anew with MiXCR; each CDR3 protein has one entry. This table holds some 120,000 distinct CDR3 sequences, about 90% found once. V lost 3 bases and J lost 0, with 7 bases in between. Germline V gene lookup returns CDR1 SGHVS and CDR2 FQNEAQ. The CDR3 loop spans 14 amino acids. The chain is built from TRBV7-8 and TRBJ2-3; possible D gene TRBD2, 6 bases. This sequence originates from a human donor with multiple sclerosis. Sequenced material: CD8+ T cells from PBMCs. CDR3 loop: CASSFAGSTDTQYF. CDR3 coding DNA: TGTGCCAGCAGCTTTGCGGGGAGCACAGATACGCAGTATTTT.